This T cell receptor beta chain was captured by sequencing in a study of CD8+CD57+ T cells in acquired aplastic anemia. CDR3 length equals 15 residues. Germline CDR1 SGDLS, CDR2 YYNGEE. The study profiled TCR beta VDJ and CDR3 using genomic DNA as template. Using its own MiXCR run on the reads, TCRdb lists one record per CDR3 protein. In the table there are some 70,000 distinct CDR3 sequences, approximately 54% of which are singletons. This chain links TRBV9 with TRBJ2-7, with 8 bases fitting TRBD2. The last part of the DNA fits TRBJ2-1 better; the J call may be wrong. Sequenced: sorted CD4+, CD8+, or CD8+CD57+ T cells (not recorded which) from PBMCs. This clonotype was obtained from a human donor in good health, serving as a control. The DNA of the CDR3 is TGTGCCAGCAGCGTAGTGGGGACTAGTCTAGATGAGCAGTTCTTC. This codes for CASSVVGTSLDEQFF.